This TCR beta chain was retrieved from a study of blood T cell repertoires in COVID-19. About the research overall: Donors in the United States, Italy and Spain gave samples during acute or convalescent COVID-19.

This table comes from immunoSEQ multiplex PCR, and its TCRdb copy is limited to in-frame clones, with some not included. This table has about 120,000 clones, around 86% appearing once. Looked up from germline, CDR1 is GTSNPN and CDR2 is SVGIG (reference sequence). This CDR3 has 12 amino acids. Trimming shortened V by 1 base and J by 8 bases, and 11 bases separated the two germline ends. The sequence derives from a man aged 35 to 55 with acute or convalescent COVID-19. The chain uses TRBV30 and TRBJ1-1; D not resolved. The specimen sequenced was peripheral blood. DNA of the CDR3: TGTGCCTGGAGTGAGGACTTTTCGGAAGCTTTCTTT. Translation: CAWSEDFSEAFF.